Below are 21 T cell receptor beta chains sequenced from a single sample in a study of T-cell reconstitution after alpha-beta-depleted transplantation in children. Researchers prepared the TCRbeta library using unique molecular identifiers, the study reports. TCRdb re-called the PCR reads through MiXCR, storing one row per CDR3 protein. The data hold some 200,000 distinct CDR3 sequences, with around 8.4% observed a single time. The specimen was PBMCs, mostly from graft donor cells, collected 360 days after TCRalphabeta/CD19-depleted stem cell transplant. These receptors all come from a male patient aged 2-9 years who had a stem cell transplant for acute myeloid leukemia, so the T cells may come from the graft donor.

CDR3 residues: CSAISGSNTGELFF. The CDR3 DNA sequence: TGCAGTGCTATTAGCGGGTCGAACACCGGGGAGCTGTTTTTT. The rearrangement links TRBV20-1 to TRBJ2-2; 7 bases fit TRBD2. The germline V gene encodes CDR1 DFQATT and CDR2 SNEGSKA (reference sequence). CDR3 length equals 14 residues. V lost 4 bases to trimming and J lost 0 bases; unmatched junction nucleotides: 2.

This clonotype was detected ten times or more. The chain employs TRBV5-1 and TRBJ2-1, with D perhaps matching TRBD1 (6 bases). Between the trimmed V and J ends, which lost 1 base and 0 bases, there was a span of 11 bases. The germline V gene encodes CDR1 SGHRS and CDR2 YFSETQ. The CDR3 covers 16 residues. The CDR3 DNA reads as TGCGCCAGCAGCTTGCAGGGGCGAGGCTCCTACAATGAGCAGTTCTTC. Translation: CASSLQGRGSYNEQFF.

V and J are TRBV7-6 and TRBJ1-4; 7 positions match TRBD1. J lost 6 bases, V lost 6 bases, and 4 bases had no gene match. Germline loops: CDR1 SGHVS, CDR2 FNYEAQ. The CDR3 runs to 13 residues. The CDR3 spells CASSGQADEKLFF. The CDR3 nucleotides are TGTGCCAGCAGTGGACAGGCCGATGAAAAACTGTTTTTT.

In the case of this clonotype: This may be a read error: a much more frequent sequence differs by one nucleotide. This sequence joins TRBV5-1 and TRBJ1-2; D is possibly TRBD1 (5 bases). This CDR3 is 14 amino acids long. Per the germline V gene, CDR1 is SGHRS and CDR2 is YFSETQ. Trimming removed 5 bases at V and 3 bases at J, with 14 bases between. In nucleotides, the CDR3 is TGCGCCAGCAGAGTCGGCGGGGCCGACTATGGCTACACCTTC. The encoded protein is CASRVGGADYGYTF.

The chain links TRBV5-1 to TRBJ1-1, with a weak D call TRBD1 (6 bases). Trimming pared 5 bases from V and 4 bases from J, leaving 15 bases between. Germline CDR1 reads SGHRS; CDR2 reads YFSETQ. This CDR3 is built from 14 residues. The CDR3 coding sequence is TGCGCCAGCAGGTGGGCTAGGGGGACCACTGAAGCTTTCTTT. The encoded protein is CASRWARGTTEAFF. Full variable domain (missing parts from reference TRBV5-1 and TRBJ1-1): KAGVTQTPRYLIKTRGQQVTLSCSPISGHRSVSWYQQTPGQGLQFLFEYFSETQRNKGNFPGRFSGRQFSNSRSEMNVSTLELGDSALYLCASRWARGTTEAFFGQGTRLTVV.

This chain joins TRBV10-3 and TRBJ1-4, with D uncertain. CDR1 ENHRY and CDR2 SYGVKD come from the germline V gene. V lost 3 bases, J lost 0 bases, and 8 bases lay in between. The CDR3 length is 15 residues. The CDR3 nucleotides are TGTGCCATCAGTGACAGCAAGACAACTAATGAAAAACTGTTTTTT. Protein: CAISDSKTTNEKLFF.

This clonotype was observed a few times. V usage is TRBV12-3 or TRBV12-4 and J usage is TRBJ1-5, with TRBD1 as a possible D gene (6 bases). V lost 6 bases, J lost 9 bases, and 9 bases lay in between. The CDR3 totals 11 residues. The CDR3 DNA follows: TGTGCCAGCAGACAGGGAGGGCCCCAGCATTTT. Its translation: CASRQGGPQHF.

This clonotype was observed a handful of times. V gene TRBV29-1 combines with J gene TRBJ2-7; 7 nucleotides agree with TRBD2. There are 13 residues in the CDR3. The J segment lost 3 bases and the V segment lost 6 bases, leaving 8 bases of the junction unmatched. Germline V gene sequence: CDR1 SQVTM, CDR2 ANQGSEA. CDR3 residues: CSVTSSPLYEQYF. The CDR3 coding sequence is TGCAGCGTGACTAGCAGCCCTCTCTACGAGCAGTACTTC.

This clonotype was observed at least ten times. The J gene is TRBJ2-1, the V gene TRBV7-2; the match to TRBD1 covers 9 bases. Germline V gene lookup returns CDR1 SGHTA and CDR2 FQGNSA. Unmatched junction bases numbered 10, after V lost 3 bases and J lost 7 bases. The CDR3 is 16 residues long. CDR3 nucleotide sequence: TGTGCCAGCAGCTTTTCTCTGGGGACAGGGATTAATGAGCAGTTCTTC. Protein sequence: CASSFSLGTGINEQFF. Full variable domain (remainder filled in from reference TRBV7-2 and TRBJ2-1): GAGVSQSPSNKVTEKGKDVELRCDPISGHTALYWYRQSLGQGLEFLIYFQGNSAPDKSGLPSDRFSAERTGGSVSTLTIQRTQQEDSAVYLCASSFSLGTGINEQFFGPGTRLTVL.

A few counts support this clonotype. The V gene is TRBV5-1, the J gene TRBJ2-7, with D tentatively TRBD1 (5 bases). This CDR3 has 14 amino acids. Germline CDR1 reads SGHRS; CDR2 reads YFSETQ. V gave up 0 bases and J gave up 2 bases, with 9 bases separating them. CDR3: CASSLAAGPYEQYV. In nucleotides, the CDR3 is TGCGCCAGCAGCTTGGCGGCAGGGCCCTACGAGCAGTACGTC.

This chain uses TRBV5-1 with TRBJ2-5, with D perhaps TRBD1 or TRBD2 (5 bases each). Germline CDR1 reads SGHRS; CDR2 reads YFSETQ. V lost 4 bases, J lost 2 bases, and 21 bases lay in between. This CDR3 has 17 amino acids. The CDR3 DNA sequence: TGCGCCAGCAGCCCGGGGCCCCACGGGCCCAATCAAGAGACCCAGTACTTC. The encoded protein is CASSPGPHGPNQETQYF.

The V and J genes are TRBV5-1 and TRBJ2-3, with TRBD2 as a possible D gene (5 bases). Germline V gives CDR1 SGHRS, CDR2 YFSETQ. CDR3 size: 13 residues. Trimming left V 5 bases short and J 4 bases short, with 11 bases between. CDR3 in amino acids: CASRSSGADTQYF. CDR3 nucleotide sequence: TGCGCCAGCAGGTCTTCCGGGGCAGATACGCAGTATTTT.

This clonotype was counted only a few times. CDR3 protein: CASGWGSYEQYF. DNA of the CDR3: TGTGCTAGTGGTTGGGGATCCTACGAGCAGTACTTC. The chain carries TRBV12-5 and TRBJ2-7, with D unclear. V lost 4 bases, J lost 1 base, and 5 bases lay in between. This CDR3 spans 12 amino acids. From germline, CDR1 is LGHNT and CDR2 FRNRAP. Full variable domain (missing parts from reference TRBV12-5 and TRBJ2-7): DARVTQTPRHKVTEMGQEVTMRCQPILGHNTVFWYRQTMMQGLELLAYFRNRAPLDDSGMPKDRFSAEMPDATLATLKIQPSEPRDSAVYFCASGWGSYEQYFGPGTRLTVT.

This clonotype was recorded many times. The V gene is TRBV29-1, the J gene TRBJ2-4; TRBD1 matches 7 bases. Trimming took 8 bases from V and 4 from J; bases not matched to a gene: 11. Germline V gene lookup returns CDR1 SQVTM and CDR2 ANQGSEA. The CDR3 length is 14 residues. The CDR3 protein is CSFSLTGRKNIQYF. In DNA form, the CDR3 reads TGCAGCTTCTCTCTGACAGGGAGAAAAAACATTCAGTACTTC.

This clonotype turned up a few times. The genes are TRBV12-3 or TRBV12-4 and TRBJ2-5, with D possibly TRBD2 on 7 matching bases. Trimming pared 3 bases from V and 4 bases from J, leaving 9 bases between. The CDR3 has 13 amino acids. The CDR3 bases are TGTGCCAGCAGTTTGGGGGGGGCAGAGACCCAGTACTTC. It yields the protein CASSLGGAETQYF.

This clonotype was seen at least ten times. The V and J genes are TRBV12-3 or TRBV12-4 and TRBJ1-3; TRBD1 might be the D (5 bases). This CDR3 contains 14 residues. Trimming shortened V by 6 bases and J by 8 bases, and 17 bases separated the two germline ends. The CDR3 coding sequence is TGTGCCAGCAGACCGCAGGGAGGTCGGGACACCATATATTTT. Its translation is CASRPQGGRDTIYF.

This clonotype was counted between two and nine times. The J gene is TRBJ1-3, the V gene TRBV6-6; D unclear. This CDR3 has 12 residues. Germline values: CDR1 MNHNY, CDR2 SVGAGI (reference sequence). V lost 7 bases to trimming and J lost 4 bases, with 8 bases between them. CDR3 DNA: TGTGCCAGCACCCCGACAGGAAACACCATATATTTT. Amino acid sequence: CASTPTGNTIYF.

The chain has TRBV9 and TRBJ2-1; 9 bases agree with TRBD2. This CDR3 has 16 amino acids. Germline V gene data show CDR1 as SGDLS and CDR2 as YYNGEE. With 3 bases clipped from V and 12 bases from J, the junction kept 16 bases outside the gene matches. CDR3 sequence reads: CASSALSLAGPEGQFF. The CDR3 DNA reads TGTGCCAGCAGCGCCCTATCGCTAGCGGGACCCGAGGGGCAGTTCTTC.

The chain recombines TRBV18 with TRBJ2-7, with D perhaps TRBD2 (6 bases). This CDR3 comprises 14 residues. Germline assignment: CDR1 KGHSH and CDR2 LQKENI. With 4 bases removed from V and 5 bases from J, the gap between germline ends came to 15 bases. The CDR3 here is CASSRRLGEHEQYF. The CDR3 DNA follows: TGTGCCAGCTCACGGCGACTAGGTGAGCACGAGCAGTACTTC.

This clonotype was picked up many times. The CDR3 region is CSARVVPGLASHGELFF. CDR3 bases: TGCAGTGCTAGGGTAGTGCCGGGACTAGCATCGCACGGGGAGCTGTTTTTT. The chain combines TRBV20-1 with TRBJ2-2; the match to TRBD2 covers 9 bases. Trimming took 3 bases from V and 7 from J; bases not matched to a gene: 15. The CDR3 extends over 17 amino acids. Looked up from germline, CDR1 is DFQATT and CDR2 is SNEGSKA (reference sequence).

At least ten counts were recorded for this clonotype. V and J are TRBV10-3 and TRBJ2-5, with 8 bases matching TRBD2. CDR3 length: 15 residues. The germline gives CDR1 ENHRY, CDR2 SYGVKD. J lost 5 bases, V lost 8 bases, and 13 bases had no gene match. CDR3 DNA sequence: TGTGCCATCCAAGCGGGAGACGCATCCATCGAGACCCAGTACTTC. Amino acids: CAIQAGDASIETQYF.